This T cell receptor beta chain is from a study of blood T cell repertoires in COVID-19. Study information: Samples of COVID-19 (acute and convalescent) were obtained from the United States, Italy and Spain. Nucleic acid was either cDNA or gDNA, and it came from T cells, B-cell-depleted T cells, or PBMCs.

Per the authors' pipeline: How many nucleated cells were present was estimated from reference gene primer amplification. Some clones are missing from TCRdb's copy, which holds only in-frame ones; the method was immunoSEQ multiplex PCR. Clonal size and the V and J genes are those of that table, whereas D and trimming came from the DNA. This sample has a few hundred thousand clones, with less than 90% found just once. Between the trimmed V and J ends, which lost 3 bases and 4 bases, there was a span of 9 bases. Germline loops: CDR1 KGHSH, CDR2 LQKENI. The CDR3 covers 13 residues. In regard to this clone: The same CDR3 also results from other DNA sequences found in this sample.

The sequencing input was peripheral blood. The sequence came from a woman aged 70-85 years with COVID-19, enrolled during active disease. The V gene is TRBV18, the J gene TRBJ1-2, with D unclear. This chain's CDR3 is CASSPTGGYGYTF. As DNA, the CDR3 is TGTGCCAGCTCACCCACGGGTGGCTATGGCTACACCTTC.